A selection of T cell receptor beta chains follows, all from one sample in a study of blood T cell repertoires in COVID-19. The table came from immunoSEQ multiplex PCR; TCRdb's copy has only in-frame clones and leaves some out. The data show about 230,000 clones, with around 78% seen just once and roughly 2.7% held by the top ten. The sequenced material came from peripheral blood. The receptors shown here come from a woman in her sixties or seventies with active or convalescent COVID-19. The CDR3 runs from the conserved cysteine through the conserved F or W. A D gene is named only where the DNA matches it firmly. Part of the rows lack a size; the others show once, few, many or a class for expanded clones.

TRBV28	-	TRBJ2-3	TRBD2	CASSRGRAADTQYF	TGTGCCAGCAGCCGCGGGAGGGCGGCAGATACGCAGTATTTT
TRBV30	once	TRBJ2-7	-	CAWSGAYEQYF	TGTGCCTGGAGTGGCGCCTACGAGCAGTACTTC
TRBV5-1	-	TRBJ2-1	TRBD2	CASSPLAGGYNEQFF	TGCGCCAGCAGCCCACTAGCGGGAGGATACAATGAGCAGTTCTTC
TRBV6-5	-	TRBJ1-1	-	CASSHRDNEAFF	TGTGCCAGCAGTCACCGGGACAATGAAGCTTTCTTT
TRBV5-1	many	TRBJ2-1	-	CASSLVALSSYNEQFF	TGCGCCAGCAGCTTGGTCGCGCTTAGCTCCTACAATGAGCAGTTCTTC
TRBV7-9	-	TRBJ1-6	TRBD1	CASQGALASYNSPLHF	TGTGCCAGTCAGGGGGCGTTAGCTTCCTATAATTCACCCCTCCACTTT
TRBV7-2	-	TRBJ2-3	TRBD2	CASSTRLAGPSTDTQYF	TGTGCCAGCAGCACTAGACTAGCGGGACCAAGCACAGATACGCAGTATTTT
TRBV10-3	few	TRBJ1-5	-	CAISAGGTYQPQHF	TGTGCCATCAGTGCTGGGGGGACCTATCAGCCCCAGCATTTT
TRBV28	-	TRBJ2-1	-	CASKVETEQFF	TGTGCCAGCAAAGTCGAGACTGAACAGTTCTTC
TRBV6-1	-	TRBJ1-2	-	CASSEGPGGGYTF	TGTGCCAGCAGTGAAGGTCCGGGTGGGGGCTACACCTTC
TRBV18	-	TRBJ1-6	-	CASSPGQVANSPLHF	TGTGCCAGCTCACCGGGACAAGTGGCTAATTCACCCCTCCACTTT
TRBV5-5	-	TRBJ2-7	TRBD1	CASSSGQNFAYEQYF	TGTGCCAGCAGCTCGGGACAGAATTTTGCCTACGAGCAGTACTTC
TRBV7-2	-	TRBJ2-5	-	CASSLDWQETQYF	TGTGCCAGCAGCCTCGACTGGCAAGAGACCCAGTACTTC
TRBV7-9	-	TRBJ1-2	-	CASSPEGGIGYTF	TGTGCCAGCAGCCCAGAAGGCGGGATAGGCTACACCTTC
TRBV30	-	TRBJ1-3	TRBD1	CASDRGRGNTIYF	TGTGCCTCAGACAGGGGCCGGGGAAACACCATATATTTT
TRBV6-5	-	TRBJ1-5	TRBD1	CASRGQGPNQPQHF	TGTGCCAGCCGGGGACAGGGCCCTAATCAGCCCCAGCATTTT
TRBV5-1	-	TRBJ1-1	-	CASRDSMNTEAFF	TGCGCCAGCAGAGACAGCATGAACACTGAAGCTTTCTTT
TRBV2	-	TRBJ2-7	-	CASKLAATDYEQYF	TGTGCCAGCAAGCTGGCCGCGACAGACTACGAGCAGTACTTC
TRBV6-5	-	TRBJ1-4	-	CASSRDGVSGELFF	TGTGCCAGCAGTCGCGACGGGGTCTCTGGGGAACTGTTTTTT
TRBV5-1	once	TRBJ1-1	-	CASSPADRSYTEAFF	TGCGCCAGCAGCCCGGCGGACAGATCCTACACTGAAGCTTTCTTT
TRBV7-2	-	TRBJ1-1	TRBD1	CASSSPGGANTEAFF	TGTGCCAGCAGCTCACCAGGGGGCGCGAACACTGAAGCTTTCTTT
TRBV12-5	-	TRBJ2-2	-	CASATAGAGELFF	TGTGCTAGTGCCACGGCAGGGGCCGGGGAGCTGTTTTTT
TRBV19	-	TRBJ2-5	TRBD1	CASSPGTGPWYQETQYF	TGTGCCAGTAGTCCCGGGACAGGGCCCTGGTACCAAGAGACCCAGTACTTC
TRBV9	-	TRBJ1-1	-	CASSADISNTEAFF	TGTGCCAGCAGCGCGGACATTTCGAACACTGAAGCTTTCTTT
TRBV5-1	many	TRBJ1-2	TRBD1	CASSLGTGSDYGYTF	TGCGCCAGCAGCTTGGGGACAGGGAGTGACTATGGCTACACCTTC
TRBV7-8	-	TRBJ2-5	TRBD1	CASSPQDRGETQYF	TGTGCCAGCAGCCCCCAGGACAGGGGAGAGACCCAGTACTTC
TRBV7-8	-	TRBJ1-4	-	CASSLMGGVGAEKLFF	TGTGCCAGCAGCTTGATGGGGGGTGTCGGGGCTGAAAAACTGTTTTTT
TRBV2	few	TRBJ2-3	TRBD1	CASSSRQGSTDTQYF	TGTGCCAGCAGTTCCCGACAGGGCAGCACAGATACGCAGTATTTT
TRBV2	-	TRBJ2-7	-	CAILKVGTFRAPSYEQYF	TGTGCCATTTTGAAGGTCGGGACTTTTCGTGCCCCCTCCTACGAGCAGTACTTC
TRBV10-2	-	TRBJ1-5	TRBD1	CASTPGTASNQPQHF	TGCGCCAGCACCCCCGGGACAGCCTCCAATCAGCCCCAGCATTTT
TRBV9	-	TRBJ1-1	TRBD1	CASSSQTGPNTEAFF	TGTGCCAGCAGCTCTCAGACAGGGCCGAACACTGAAGCTTTCTTT
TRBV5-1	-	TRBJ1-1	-	CASRARRIAGTEAFF	TGCGCCAGCAGAGCAAGGAGGATTGCGGGCACTGAAGCTTTCTTT
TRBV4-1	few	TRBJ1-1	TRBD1	CASSQGRFETGPHYLF	TGCGCCAGCAGCCAAGGTCGTTTCGAGACAGGGCCTCATTACCTCTTT
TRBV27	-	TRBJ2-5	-	CASTPGPSWNQETQYF	TGTGCCAGCACCCCGGGTCCCTCTTGGAACCAAGAGACCCAGTACTTC
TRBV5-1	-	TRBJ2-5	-	CASSSMTSQETQYF	TGCGCCAGCAGCTCGATGACTAGCCAAGAGACCCAGTACTTC
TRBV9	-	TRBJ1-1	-	CASRGGNTEAFF	TGTGCCAGTCGGGGGGGAAACACTGAAGCTTTCTTT
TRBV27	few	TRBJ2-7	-	CASSEIMAGSYEQYF	TGTGCCAGCTCGGAGATTATGGCAGGGTCCTACGAGCAGTACTTC